This T cell receptor beta chain was sequenced during a study of T cells after yellow fever vaccination (dated by TCRdb to between 2018 and 2021). For context, the study as a whole: The SMART-Seq v4 Ultra Low Input RNA kit was used to prepare libraries from fractions with low cell numbers. The cohort comprised two healthy male donors, one aged 18 to 29 and one aged 30 to 40 years. To follow T-cell clones before and after primary and booster YFV17D yellow fever vaccination, bulk TCR alpha and beta repertoires were sequenced over time. Blood was drawn at multiple timepoints before and after primary and secondary immunization, with bulk PBMC replicates and cell subsets isolated.

About this clonotype: Which antigen it targets is not known. Base qualities are not provided; no much larger clone lies one nucleotide away.

The sample's treatment or condition, from its label and the paper: live attenuated yellow fever vaccine strain. At each blood-draw timepoint, two biological replicates of bulk PBMCs were obtained. PBMCs were isolated from peripheral blood using a standard Ficoll-Paque protocol. TriZol was used to extract RNA from bulk PBMCs, from CD4 and CD8 fractions, and from dextramer-positive and dextramer-negative fractions. Synthesis of TCR cDNA relied on 5'RACE template switching, a step that introduced a universal primer site along with unique molecular identifiers. Priming for cDNA synthesis came from both the TCR alpha and TCR beta constant segments. Two PCR steps were used to amplify libraries, with sample barcodes and sequencing adapters being added in the second step. Sequencing of libraries was done on Illumina HiSeq 2500 (2x100 bp) or NovaSeq (2x150 bp). The original methods were these. MIGEC handled demultiplexing of reads and collapsing into UMI consensus sequences, while MiXCR performed V(D)J alignment. Clonotypes responding to the vaccine were identified with edgeR on replicate PBMC samples, with the criteria of FDR below 0.01 and a log2 fold change above 5 up to day 15. Bulk clonotypes were assigned CD4 or CD8 identity according to which sequenced CD4 or CD8 repertoire held them at higher abundance. The public reads were reanalyzed by TCRdb: fastp trimming at Q25, MiXCR alignment, in-frame beta chains only. When rows share a CDR3 protein, they turn into one entry using the most common DNA and genes. These V and J calls rely on TCRdb rather than the paper's analysis. The sample table holds under 700,000 distinct CDR3 sequences, of which roughly a sixth were seen once. The top ten constitute about 18% of the sample.

What the work shows at the level of the full study, not this receptor alone: Because abundant contaminating clonotypes from the bulk population could be contained in FACS-sorted repertoires, computational filtering was required. A small share of clonotypes was detected in both CD4 and CD8 compartments, with the overlap likely arising from convergent recombination. Because only a couple of donors were included in the study, the extent to which the findings can be generalized is limited. The secondary T-cell response was found to be weaker but faster than the primary response, with a peak reached on day 5 rather than on day 15. Most clones expanded after primary vaccination were re-detected after the booster (almost 97% of CD4 and approximately 89% of CD8), suggesting broad memory maintenance.

The V end loses 4 bases and the J end loses 4 bases, and a stretch of 13 bases separates them. The CDR3 sequence holds 14 residues, the cysteine and phenylalanine included. Left in the record is the CDR3 DNA by itself, 42 bases read in frame from the first base. The chain joins TRBV12-3 or TRBV12-4 to TRBJ1-2; the D gene cannot be named for sure. This receptor was obtained from a man aged 18 to 29 who received the YFV17D yellow fever vaccine. The sequencing used PBMCs, collected less than 6 days after the first yellow fever vaccination. The CDR3 protein: CASSSEEGGYGYTF. The DNA sequence is TGTGCCAGCAGTTCCGAGGAGGGAGGCTATGGCTACACCTTC.